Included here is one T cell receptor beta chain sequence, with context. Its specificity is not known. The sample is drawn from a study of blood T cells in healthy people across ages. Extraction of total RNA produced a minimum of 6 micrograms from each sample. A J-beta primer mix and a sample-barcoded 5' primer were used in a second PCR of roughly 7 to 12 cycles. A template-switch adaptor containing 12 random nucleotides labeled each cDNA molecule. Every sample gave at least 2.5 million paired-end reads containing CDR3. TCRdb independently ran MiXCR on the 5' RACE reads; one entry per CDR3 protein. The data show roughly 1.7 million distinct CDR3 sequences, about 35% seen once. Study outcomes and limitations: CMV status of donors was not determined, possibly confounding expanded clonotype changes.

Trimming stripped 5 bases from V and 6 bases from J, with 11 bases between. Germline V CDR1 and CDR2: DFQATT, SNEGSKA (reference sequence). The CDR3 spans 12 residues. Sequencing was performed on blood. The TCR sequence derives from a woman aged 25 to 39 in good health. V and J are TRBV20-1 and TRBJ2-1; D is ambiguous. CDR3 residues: CSAGHLANEQFF. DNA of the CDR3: TGCAGTGCTGGCCACCTGGCCAATGAGCAGTTCTTC.